Below are 21 T cell receptor beta chains sequenced from a single sample in a study of blood T cell repertoires in COVID-19. Assay used: immunoSEQ multiplex PCR; TCRdb lists only in-frame clones, some missing. The sample has 200,000 to 250,000 clones; less than 85% are singletons. Sequencing was done on a sample of peripheral blood. All receptors come from a woman of 80 years or more with acute or convalescent COVID-19.

This clone was recorded once. The rearrangement uses TRBV10-3 and TRBJ2-6, with unresolved D. Trimming took off 4 bases at V and 3 bases at J, with 19 bases between the two ends. Looked up from germline, CDR1 is ENHRY and CDR2 is SYGVKD. The CDR3 contains 18 residues. The CDR3 spells CAISVADTFGIGANVLTF. The CDR3, as DNA: TGTGCCATCAGTGTCGCCGACACCTTTGGTATTGGGGCCAACGTCCTGACTTTC.

The gene calls are TRBV5-1 and TRBJ1-6, with D perhaps TRBD1 (6 bases). In germline, CDR1 is SGHRS, CDR2 YFSETQ. This CDR3 is built from 15 residues. V dropped 4 bases and J dropped 0 bases, with 8 bases sitting between them. CDR3 nucleotides: TGCGCCAGCAGCCCGGACAGCTCCTATAATTCACCCCTCCACTTT. As protein: CASSPDSSYNSPLHF. The variable domain in full, with the rest retrieved from reference TRBV5-1 and TRBJ1-6, is KAGVTQTPRYLIKTRGQQVTLSCSPISGHRSVSWYQQTPGQGLQFLFEYFSETQRNKGNFPGRFSGRQFSNSRSEMNVSTLELGDSALYLCASSPDSSYNSPLHFGNGTRLTVT.

J is TRBJ2-1 and V is TRBV5-4; 11 nucleotides line up with TRBD2. CDR3 size: 17 residues. The V and J ends lost 2 bases and 9 bases, in that order; junction bases with no gene match: 13. Germline V CDR1 and CDR2: SGHNT, YYREEE (reference sequence). Here the CDR3 reads CASSLAFLAGGISEQFF. The CDR3 DNA sequence: TGTGCCAGCAGCTTAGCTTTTTTAGCGGGGGGGATCAGTGAGCAGTTCTTC.

On this clone: Different DNA sequences within this sample yield the same CDR3. The chain uses TRBV18 and TRBJ1-5; 8 positions agree with TRBD1. Trimming removed 6 bases from V and 4 bases from J; junction bases left unmatched: 5. This CDR3 region has 14 residues. Germline assignment: CDR1 KGHSH and CDR2 LQKENI. This chain's CDR3 is CASSPDRGNQPQHF. The CDR3 nucleotides read TGTGCCAGCTCGCCCGACAGGGGAAATCAGCCCCAGCATTTT.

The genes are TRBV9 and TRBJ2-2; D perhaps matches TRBD1 (5 bases). CDR1 is SGDLS and CDR2 is YYNGEE in the germline V gene. Trimming took off 0 bases at V and 5 bases at J, with 14 bases between the two ends. This CDR3 contains 16 residues. DNA of the CDR3: TGTGCCAGCAGCGTAGGCACTCAGGCAGGGACCGGGGAGCTGTTTTTT. This sequence encodes CASSVGTQAGTGELFF.

The chain employs TRBV4-2 and TRBJ2-7, with D maybe TRBD2 (6 bases). CDR3 length: 14 amino acids. V lost 3 bases to trimming and J lost 6 bases, with 15 bases between them. Germline V gives CDR1 LGHNA, CDR2 YNFKEQ. CDR3 nucleotide sequence: TGTGCCAGCAGCCACCGGGACTCTCCCGGCGAGCAGTACTTC. Its translation is CASSHRDSPGEQYF.

The chain links TRBV18 to TRBJ1-2, with 7 bases fitting TRBD1. V shed 5 bases, J shed 8 bases, and the junction held 14 bases outside the gene matches. Per germline, CDR1 KGHSH and CDR2 LQKENI. CDR3 length equals 15 residues. In nucleotides, the CDR3 is TGTGCCAGCTCATCATGGGAAGGGGGCGCAGAAGGCTACACCTTC. The encoded protein is CASSSWEGGAEGYTF.

The V and J genes are TRBV9 and TRBJ2-2; D is possibly TRBD2 (6 bases). V lost 2 bases, J lost 4 bases, and 12 bases lay in between. CDR3 length: 15 residues. Germline V lookup: CDR1 SGDLS, CDR2 YYNGEE. CDR3 region: CASSVGDWGTGELFF. The DNA of the CDR3 is TGTGCCAGCAGCGTGGGGGACTGGGGCACCGGGGAGCTGTTTTTT.

CDR3 amino acids: CASSQDRTGGGATDTQYF. The CDR3 bases are TGCGCCAGCAGCCAAGATCGGACGGGAGGGGGCGCGACAGATACGCAGTATTTT. The rearrangement joins TRBV4-1 to TRBJ2-3; D is possibly TRBD2 (8 bases). Per the germline V gene, CDR1 is MGHRA and CDR2 is YSYEKL. The CDR3 has 18 residues. V was clipped by 0 bases and J by 3 bases, with 19 bases between them.

This clone appeared once. The rearrangement links TRBV19 to TRBJ1-5; 7 nucleotides align to TRBD1. Losses at the gene ends were 2 bases for V and 4 bases for J; bases not matched to a gene: 2. The CDR3 sequence is 14 residues long. Germline V lookup: CDR1 LNHDA, CDR2 SQIVND (reference sequence). The CDR3 sequence is CASSIQGVNQPQHF. CDR3 in DNA: TGTGCCAGTAGTATACAGGGGGTGAATCAGCCCCAGCATTTT.

This chain uses TRBV27 with TRBJ2-1, with 10 bases lining up with TRBD2. Germline V gene lookup returns CDR1 MNHEY and CDR2 SMNVEV (reference sequence). The V segment lost 8 bases and the J segment 3 bases; nucleotides outside the gene matches: 13. The CDR3 length is 17 residues. Here the CDR3 reads CASSPLAGALLYNEQFF. CDR3 DNA: TGTGCCAGCTCCCCCCTAGCGGGGGCACTACTCTACAATGAGCAGTTCTTC.

The chain carries TRBV24-1 and TRBJ2-5; D gene unclear. CDR1 and CDR2 from the germline V gene are KGHDR and SFDVKD. Trimming stripped 11 bases from V and 2 bases from J, with 17 bases between. The CDR3 has 14 residues. CDR3 in amino acids: CASNRKEEQETQYF. The CDR3 DNA sequence: TGTGCCAGCAACAGAAAAGAAGAACAAGAGACCCAGTACTTC.

The rearrangement uses TRBV4-1 and TRBJ1-5; tentatively, D is TRBD1 (6 bases). Germline V gene lookup returns CDR1 MGHRA and CDR2 YSYEKL. The CDR3 contains 16 residues. Trimming took 2 bases from V and 3 from J, leaving 14 bases between them. As DNA, the CDR3 is TGCGCCAGCAGCCAACCCAGGGGTGGGAACAATCAGCCCCAGCATTTT. Its translation: CASSQPRGGNNQPQHF.

The J gene is TRBJ1-2, the V gene TRBV15, with TRBD1 identical over 7 bases. V shed 2 bases and J 8 bases; nucleotides not matched to a gene: 5. Germline V CDR1 and CDR2: LNHNV, YYDKDF (reference sequence). The CDR3 extends over 13 amino acids. The CDR3 nucleotides read TGTGCCACCAGCAGACCACAGGGGAGAGGCTACACCTTC. It yields the protein CATSRPQGRGYTF.

V gene TRBV9 combines with J gene TRBJ1-2; D gene unclear. Germline CDR1 is SGDLS and CDR2 is YYNGEE. V gave up 5 bases and J gave up 6 bases, with 17 bases separating them. This CDR3 has 14 amino acids. The CDR3 DNA follows: TGTGCCAGCAGTCGAGTCGGCGGTAGCGATGGCTACACCTTC. Encoded protein: CASSRVGGSDGYTF.

This chain uses TRBV27 with TRBJ1-2, with a weak D call TRBD1 (6 bases). V gave up 0 bases and J gave up 4 bases, with 6 bases separating them. CDR1 is MNHEY, CDR2 SMNVEV, per germline (reference sequence). There are 13 residues in the CDR3. The CDR3 loop is CASSLSGAYGYTF. The CDR3 DNA follows: TGTGCCAGCAGTTTATCGGGGGCCTATGGCTACACCTTC.

V and J are TRBV25-1 and TRBJ2-3; unclear D gene. V lost 3 bases, J lost 3 bases, and 10 bases lay in between. There are 14 residues in the CDR3. The V gene's germline CDR1 is MGHDK and CDR2 SYGVNS. The CDR3 is CASSDQRSTDTQYF. The CDR3, as DNA: TGTGCCAGCAGTGACCAAAGGAGTACAGATACGCAGTATTTT.

The chain employs TRBV5-4 and TRBJ2-7; maybe TRBD2 (6 bases). CDR3 size: 16 residues. Germline assignment: CDR1 SGHNT and CDR2 YYREEE (reference sequence). V was shortened by 4 bases and J by 2 bases, with 19 bases between the two germline ends. The CDR3 is CASSRQKARGAYEQYF. CDR3 nucleotide sequence: TGTGCCAGCAGCCGACAAAAGGCGCGCGGGGCCTACGAGCAGTACTTC.

This chain connects TRBV19 to TRBJ1-1, with 7 bases identical to TRBD1. The germline CDR1 and CDR2 sequences are LNHDA and SQIVND (reference sequence). Trimming removed 5 bases from V and 9 bases from J; junction bases left unmatched: 9. The CDR3 length is 13 residues. The CDR3 is CASSPTQGRKAFF. CDR3 DNA: TGTGCCAGTAGTCCTACACAGGGGCGTAAAGCTTTCTTT.

This clone was detected a few times. The V call is TRBV2, the J call TRBJ1-3, with 9 positions matching TRBD1. Germline loops: CDR1 SNHLY, CDR2 FYNNEI. Trimming removed 5 bases from V and 4 bases from J; junction bases left unmatched: 6. CDR3 length: 15 residues. The CDR3 DNA is TGTGCCAGCAGTTTACAGGGGGCGTTAGGAAACACCATATATTTT. Protein sequence: CASSLQGALGNTIYF.

This rearrangement joins TRBV6-5 to TRBJ1-5; 7 nucleotides agree with TRBD1. The CDR3 contains 13 residues. Germline values: CDR1 MNHEY, CDR2 SVGAGI. The ends lost 6 bases at V and 5 bases at J; junction bases unmatched: 4. CDR3 sequence: CASSTGQDQPQHF. The CDR3 nucleotides read TGTGCCAGCAGCACTGGACAGGATCAGCCCCAGCATTTT.